This TCR beta chain was obtained from a study of T cell responses to AZD1222 COVID-19 vaccine. The method was immunoSEQ multiplex PCR; TCRdb's version includes in-frame clones alone and lacks a portion of them. The sample consists of some 120,000 clones, more than 85% of them appearing once. Germline loops: CDR1 PRHDT, CDR2 FYEKMQ (reference sequence). V lost 3 bases to trimming and J lost 2 bases, with 7 bases between them. The CDR3 extends over 13 amino acids. Sequencing was performed on peripheral blood, taken on day 0 of AZD1222 vaccination. The chain combines TRBV13 with TRBJ1-1; possible D gene TRBD1, 6 bases. The TCR sequence derives from an adult in good health. CDR3 DNA: TGTGCCAGCAGCTTCAGGGGAAACACTGAAGCTTTCTTT. Translating gives CASSFRGNTEAFF.